This T cell receptor beta chain was captured by sequencing in a study of cytomegalovirus exposure and HLA in healthy donors. With respect to this clone: Its antigen is unidentified.

Findings and limits, study-wide: In a later analysis, HLA-associated beta chains showed higher expansion and lower generation probabilities than comparable chains. With further analysis later on, most CMV-associated TCR beta chains appeared HLA-restricted. Being indistinguishable, some V segments were excluded, TRBV6-2 and TRBV6-3 among them.

With 8 bases removed from V and 4 bases from J, the gap between germline ends came to 18 bases. This CDR3 spans 15 amino acids. Germline V gene sequence: CDR1 MGHDK, CDR2 SYGVNS. This PCR relied on a set of 60 Vbeta primers and 13 Jbeta primers. The assay was immunoSEQ multiplex PCR, and TCRdb's table has in-frame clones only and misses some. The sample holds roughly 100,000 clones, around two thirds seen once. This sequence originates from a man aged 50 to 59 in good health and CMV-seropositive. The sequencing sample was made of PBMCs. This chain links TRBV25-1 with TRBJ2-1; possible D gene TRBD2, 6 bases. CDR3 sequence (DNA): TGTGCCAGCGGGGGTAGCGGAGGCCCGTACAATGAGCAGTTCTTC. Translated: CASGGSGGPYNEQFF.